Detailed here is one T cell receptor beta chain. No antigen is known for it. This sample was included in a study of shared clonotypes between healthy human individuals. Study summary: CD4 naive and CD4 memory each took three plates per donor, while CD8 naive took two and CD8 memory one.

An approximately 210 ng quantity of DNA, approximately 29,000 T cell genomes, went into the sorted-subset replicate PCRs. The data were produced by immunoSEQ multiplex PCR, yet TCRdb's version contains in-frame clones alone and is incomplete. Of millions of clones in the sample, roughly 96% are singletons; the top ten hold 0.13%. Looked up from germline, CDR1 is SNHLY and CDR2 is FYNNEI. This CDR3 comprises 13 residues. The germline V and J ends were trimmed by 4 bases and 7 bases, with 10 bases remaining between them. Study-wide findings and caveats: Rarefaction gave evidence that sorted-subset sequencing remained incomplete despite large depth. Naive CD4 clonotypes overlapped across a handful of donors at approximately 4.5%.

This receptor was obtained from a man younger than 30 in good health. The V call is TRBV2, the J call TRBJ1-4; the D is unclear. Sequencing was done on a sample of naive CD4+ T cells sorted from blood. Subset here: CD45RA+ positively selected. The CDR3 region is CASSVGLREKLFF. In DNA, the CDR3 is TGTGCCAGCAGTGTGGGGTTGCGTGAAAAACTGTTTTTT.